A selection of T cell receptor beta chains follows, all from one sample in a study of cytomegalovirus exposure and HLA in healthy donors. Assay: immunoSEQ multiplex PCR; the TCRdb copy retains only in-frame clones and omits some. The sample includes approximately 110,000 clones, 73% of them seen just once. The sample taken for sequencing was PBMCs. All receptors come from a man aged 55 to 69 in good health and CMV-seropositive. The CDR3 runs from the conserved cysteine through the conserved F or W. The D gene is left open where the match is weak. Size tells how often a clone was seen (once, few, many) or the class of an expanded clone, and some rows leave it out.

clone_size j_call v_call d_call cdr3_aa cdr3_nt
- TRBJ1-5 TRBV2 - CASGIGGQGQPQHF TGTGCCAGCGGCATCGGGGGTCAGGGTCAGCCCCAGCATTTT
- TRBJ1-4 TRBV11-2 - CASSLGRNEKLFF TGTGCCAGCAGCTTAGGCAGAAATGAAAAACTGTTTTTT
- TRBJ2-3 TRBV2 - CASSVRTEEDTQYF TGTGCCAGCAGCGTTCGGACGGAGGAAGATACGCAGTATTTT
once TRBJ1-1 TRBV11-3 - CASSLGSLLGSTEAFF TGTGCCAGCAGCTTGGGGAGCCTACTTGGAAGCACTGAAGCTTTCTTT
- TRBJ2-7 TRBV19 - CASSMTAGISYEQYF TGTGCCAGTAGTATGACAGCTGGTATAAGCTACGAGCAGTACTTC
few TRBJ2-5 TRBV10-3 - CAISSEAGSSQETQYF TGTGCCATCAGCTCGGAGGCGGGGAGTTCCCAAGAGACCCAGTACTTC
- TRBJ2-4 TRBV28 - CASSLAGKAKNIQYF TGTGCCAGCAGTTTAGCAGGGAAGGCCAAAAACATTCAGTACTTC
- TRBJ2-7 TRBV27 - CASSLEWRYYEQYF TGTGCCAGCAGTTTAGAATGGCGGTACTACGAGCAGTACTTC
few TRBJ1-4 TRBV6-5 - CATMDIRLEKLFF TGTGCCACCATGGACATTCGTTTGGAAAAACTGTTTTTT
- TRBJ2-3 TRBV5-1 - CASMQGHPGTDTQYF TGCGCCAGCATGCAGGGACACCCCGGCACAGATACGCAGTATTTT
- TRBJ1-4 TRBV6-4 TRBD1 CASSDDVRDRPNEKLFF TGTGCCAGCAGTGACGACGTAAGGGACAGGCCTAATGAAAAACTGTTTTTT
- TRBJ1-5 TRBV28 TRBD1 CASSGRRQGGNQPQHF TGTGCCAGTTCGGGTCGAAGACAGGGTGGCAATCAGCCCCAGCATTTT
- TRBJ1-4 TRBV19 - CASISGGLNEKLFF TGTGCCAGTATCAGTGGGGGACTCAATGAAAAACTGTTTTTT
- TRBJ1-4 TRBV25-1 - CASSSPDGLYNEKLFF TGTGCCAGCAGTTCCCCCGACGGGTTATATAATGAAAAACTGTTTTTT
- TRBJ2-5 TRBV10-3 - CAISAGETQYF TGTGCCATCAGTGCTGGCGAGACCCAGTACTTC
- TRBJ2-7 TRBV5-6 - CASSPRGLLYEQYF TGTGCCAGCAGCCCCCGGGGTCTCCTCTACGAGCAGTACTTC
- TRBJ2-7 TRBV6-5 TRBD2 CASSYGGGGYYEQYF TGTGCCAGCAGTTACGGGGGCGGGGGGTACTACGAGCAGTACTTC
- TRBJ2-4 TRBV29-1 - CSVAASELKNIQYF TGCAGCGTAGCTGCCTCGGAACTAAAAAACATTCAGTACTTC
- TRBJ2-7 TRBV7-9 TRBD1 CASAGTGLSYEQYF TGTGCCAGCGCTGGGACAGGACTCTCCTACGAGCAGTACTTC
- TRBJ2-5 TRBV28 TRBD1 CASSLPTGYETQYF TGTGCCAGCAGTTTACCGACAGGGTACGAGACCCAGTACTTC
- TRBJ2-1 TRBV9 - CASSVYGGSSYNEQFF TGTGCCAGCAGCGTATACGGGGGTAGCTCCTACAATGAGCAGTTCTTC
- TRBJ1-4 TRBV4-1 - CASSQLSGVTNEKLFF TGCGCCAGCAGCCAGCTTTCAGGGGTGACTAATGAAAAACTGTTTTTT
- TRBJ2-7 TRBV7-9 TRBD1 CASSPSGGNEQYF TGTGCCAGCAGTCCCTCAGGGGGAAACGAGCAGTACTTC
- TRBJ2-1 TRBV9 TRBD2 CASSRYLGTSGGSKNEQFF TGTGCCAGCAGCCGTTATCTCGGCACTAGCGGGGGGTCGAAAAATGAGCAGTTCTTC
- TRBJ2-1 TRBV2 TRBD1 CASILDRADNEQFF TGTGCCAGCATTCTGGACAGGGCTGACAATGAGCAGTTCTTC
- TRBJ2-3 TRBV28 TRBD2 CASSFLSGTDTQYF TGTGCCAGCAGTTTCCTTAGCGGGACAGATACGCAGTATTTT
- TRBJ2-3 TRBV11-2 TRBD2 CASRPVSSGGYTDTQYF TGTGCCAGCAGACCTGTATCTAGCGGGGGGTACACAGATACGCAGTATTTT
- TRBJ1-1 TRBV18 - CASTKQGTNTEAFF TGTGCCAGCACGAAACAGGGCACCAACACTGAAGCTTTCTTT
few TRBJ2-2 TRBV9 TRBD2 CASSVVPAGGADGELFF TGTGCCAGCAGCGTAGTCCCCGCCGGGGGGGCAGACGGGGAGCTGTTTTTT
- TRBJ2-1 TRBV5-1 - CASSQDGGTSYNEQFF TGCGCCAGCAGCCAGGACGGGGGTACCTCCTACAATGAGCAGTTCTTC
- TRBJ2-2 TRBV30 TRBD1 CAWSTDRVNTGELFF TGTGCCTGGAGTACGGACAGGGTGAACACCGGGGAGCTGTTTTTT
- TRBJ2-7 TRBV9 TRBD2 CASSGGSSYEQYF TGTGCCAGCAGCGGCGGGAGCTCCTACGAGCAGTACTTC
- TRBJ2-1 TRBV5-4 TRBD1 CARGGPNNEQFF TGTGCCAGAGGGGGCCCCAACAATGAGCAGTTCTTC
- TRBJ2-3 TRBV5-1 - CASSLRGGGGRTDTQYF TGCGCCAGCAGCCTCCGAGGGGGAGGGGGTCGTACAGATACGCAGTATTTT
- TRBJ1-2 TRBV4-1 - CASSLDGGGRSGYTF TGCGCCAGCAGCCTAGACGGCGGGGGTCGAAGTGGCTACACCTTC
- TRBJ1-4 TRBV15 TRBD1 CATSRRSGTGLEKLFF TGTGCCACCAGCAGGCGATCCGGGACAGGGCTTGAAAAACTGTTTTTT
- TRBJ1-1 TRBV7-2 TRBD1 CASSPQGASEAFF TGTGCCAGCAGTCCGCAGGGGGCGTCTGAAGCTTTCTTT
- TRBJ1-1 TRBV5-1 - CASSGSVNTEAFF TGCGCCAGCAGCGGCTCCGTTAACACTGAAGCTTTCTTT
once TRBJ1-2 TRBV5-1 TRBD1 CASSWEGTAKTSYGYTF TGCGCCAGCAGCTGGGAAGGGACAGCAAAAACATCTTATGGCTACACCTTC
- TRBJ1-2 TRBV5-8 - CASSRGLGGYTF TGTGCCAGCAGCCGGGGTTTAGGTGGCTACACCTTC
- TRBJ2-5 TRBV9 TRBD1 CASSATGGWETQYF TGTGCCAGCAGCGCGACAGGGGGCTGGGAGACCCAGTACTTC
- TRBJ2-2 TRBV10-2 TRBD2 CASRAGGNTGELFF TGCGCCAGCAGAGCGGGGGGGAACACCGGGGAGCTGTTTTTT
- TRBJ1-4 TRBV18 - CASSPPRKQTNEKLFF TGTGCCAGCTCACCACCTCGAAAACAGACGAATGAAAAACTGTTTTTT
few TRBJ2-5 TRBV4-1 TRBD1 CASSSRGGQGMETQYF TGCGCCAGCAGCTCCCGTGGGGGACAGGGGATGGAGACCCAGTACTTC
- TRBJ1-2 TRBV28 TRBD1 CASSSSDRVRDF TGTGCCAGCAGCTCCTCAGACAGGGTTAGAGACTTC
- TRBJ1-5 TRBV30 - CAWSTRQGGGQPQHF TGTGCCTGGAGTACCAGGCAGGGAGGGGGTCAGCCCCAGCATTTT
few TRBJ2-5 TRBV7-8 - CASSPTGVPETQYF TGTGCCAGCAGCCCCACGGGGGTCCCAGAGACCCAGTACTTC